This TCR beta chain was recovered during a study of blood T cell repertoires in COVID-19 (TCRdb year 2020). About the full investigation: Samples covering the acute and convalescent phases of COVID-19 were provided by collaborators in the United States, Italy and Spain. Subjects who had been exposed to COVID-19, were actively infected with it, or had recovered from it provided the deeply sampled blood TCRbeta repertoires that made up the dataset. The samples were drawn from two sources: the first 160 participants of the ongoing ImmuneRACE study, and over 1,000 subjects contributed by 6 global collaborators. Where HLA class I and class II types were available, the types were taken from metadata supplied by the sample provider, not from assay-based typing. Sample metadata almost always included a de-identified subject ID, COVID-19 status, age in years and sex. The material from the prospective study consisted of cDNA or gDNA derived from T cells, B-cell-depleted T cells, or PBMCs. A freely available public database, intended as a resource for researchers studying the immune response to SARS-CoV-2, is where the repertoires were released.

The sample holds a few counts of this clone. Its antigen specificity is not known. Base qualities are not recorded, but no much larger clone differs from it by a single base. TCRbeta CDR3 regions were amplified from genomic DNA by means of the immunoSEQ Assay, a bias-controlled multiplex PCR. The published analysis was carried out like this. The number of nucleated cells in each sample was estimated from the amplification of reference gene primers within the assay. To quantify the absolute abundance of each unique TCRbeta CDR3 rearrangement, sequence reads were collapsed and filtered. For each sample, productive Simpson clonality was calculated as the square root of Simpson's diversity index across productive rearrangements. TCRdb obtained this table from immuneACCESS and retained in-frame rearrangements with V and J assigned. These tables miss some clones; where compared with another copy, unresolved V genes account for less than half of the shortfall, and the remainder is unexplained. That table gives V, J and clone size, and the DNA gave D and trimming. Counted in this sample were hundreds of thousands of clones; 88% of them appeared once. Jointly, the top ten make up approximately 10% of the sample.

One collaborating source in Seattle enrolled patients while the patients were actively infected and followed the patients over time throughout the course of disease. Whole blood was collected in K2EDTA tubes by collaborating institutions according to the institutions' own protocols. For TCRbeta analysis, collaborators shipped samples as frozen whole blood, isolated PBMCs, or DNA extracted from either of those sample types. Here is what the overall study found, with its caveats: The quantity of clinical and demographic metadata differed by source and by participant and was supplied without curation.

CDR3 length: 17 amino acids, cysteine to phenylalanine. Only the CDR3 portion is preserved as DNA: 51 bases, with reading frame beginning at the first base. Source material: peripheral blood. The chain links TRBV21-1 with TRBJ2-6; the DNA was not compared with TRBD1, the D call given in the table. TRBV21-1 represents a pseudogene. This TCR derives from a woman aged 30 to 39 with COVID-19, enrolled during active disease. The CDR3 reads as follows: CASTPRTGLTGANVLTF. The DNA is TGTGCCAGCACCCCCCGGACAGGGTTGACGGGGGCCAACGTCCTGACTTTC.